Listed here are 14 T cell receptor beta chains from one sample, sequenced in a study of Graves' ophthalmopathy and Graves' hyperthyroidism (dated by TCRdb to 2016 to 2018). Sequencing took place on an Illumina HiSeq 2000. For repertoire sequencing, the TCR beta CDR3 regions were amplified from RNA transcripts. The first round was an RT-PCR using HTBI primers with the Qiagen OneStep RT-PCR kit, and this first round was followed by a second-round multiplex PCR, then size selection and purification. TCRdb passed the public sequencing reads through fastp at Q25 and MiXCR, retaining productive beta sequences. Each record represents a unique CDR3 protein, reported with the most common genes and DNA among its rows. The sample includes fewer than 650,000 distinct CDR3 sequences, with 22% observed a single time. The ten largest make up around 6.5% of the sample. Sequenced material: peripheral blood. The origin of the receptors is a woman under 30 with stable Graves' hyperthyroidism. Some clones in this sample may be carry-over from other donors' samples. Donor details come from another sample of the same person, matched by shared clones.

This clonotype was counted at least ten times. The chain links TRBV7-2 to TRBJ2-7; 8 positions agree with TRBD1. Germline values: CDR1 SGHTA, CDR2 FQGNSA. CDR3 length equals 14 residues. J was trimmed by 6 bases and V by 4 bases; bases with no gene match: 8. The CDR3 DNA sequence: TGTGCCAGCAGCTCGGACAGGGAGCTTAGCGAGCAGTACTTC. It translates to CASSSDRELSEQYF.

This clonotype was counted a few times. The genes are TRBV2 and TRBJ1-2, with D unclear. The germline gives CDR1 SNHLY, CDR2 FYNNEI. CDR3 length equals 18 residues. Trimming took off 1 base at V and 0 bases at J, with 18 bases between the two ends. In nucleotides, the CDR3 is TGTGCCAGCAGTGAAGAAGGACGGGGTATCCACCCTAACTATGGCTACACCTTC. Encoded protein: CASSEEGRGIHPNYGYTF. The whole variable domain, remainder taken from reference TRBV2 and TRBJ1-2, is EPEVTQTPSHQVTQMGQEVILRCVPISNHLYFYWYRQILGQKVEFLVSFYNNEISEKSEIFDDQFSVERPDGSNFTLKIRSTKLEDSAMYFCASSEEGRGIHPNYGYTFGSGTRLTVV.

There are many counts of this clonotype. The CDR3 sequence is CASKKDPPYNSPLHF. Written as DNA, the CDR3 is TGTGCCAGCAAGAAAGATCCCCCCTATAATTCACCCCTCCACTTT. V is TRBV6-2 or TRBV6-3 and J is TRBJ1-6; D unclear. V shed 7 bases and J shed 2 bases, with 12 bases lying between them. CDR3 length: 15 residues. Germline V CDR1 and CDR2: MNHEY, SVGEGT.

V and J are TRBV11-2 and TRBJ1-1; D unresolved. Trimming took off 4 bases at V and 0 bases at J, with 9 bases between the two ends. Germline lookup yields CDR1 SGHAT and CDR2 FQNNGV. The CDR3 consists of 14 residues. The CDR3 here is CASSSILMNTEAFF. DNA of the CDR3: TGTGCCAGCAGCTCAATTTTAATGAACACTGAAGCTTTCTTT.

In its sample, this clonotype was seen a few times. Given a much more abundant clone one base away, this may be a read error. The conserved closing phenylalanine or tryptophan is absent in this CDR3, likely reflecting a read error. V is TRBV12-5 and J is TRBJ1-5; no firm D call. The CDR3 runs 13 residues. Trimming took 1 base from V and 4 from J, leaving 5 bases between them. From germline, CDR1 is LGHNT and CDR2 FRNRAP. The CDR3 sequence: CASGLDSNQPQHL. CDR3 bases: TGTGCTAGTGGTTTGGACAGTAATCAGCCCCAGCATCTT.

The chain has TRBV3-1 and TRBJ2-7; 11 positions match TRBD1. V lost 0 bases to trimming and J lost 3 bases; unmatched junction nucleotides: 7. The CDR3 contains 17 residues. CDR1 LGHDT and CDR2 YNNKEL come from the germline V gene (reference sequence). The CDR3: CASSQEAGQGADYEQYF. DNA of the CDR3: TGTGCCAGCAGCCAAGAGGCAGGACAGGGGGCCGACTACGAGCAGTACTTC.

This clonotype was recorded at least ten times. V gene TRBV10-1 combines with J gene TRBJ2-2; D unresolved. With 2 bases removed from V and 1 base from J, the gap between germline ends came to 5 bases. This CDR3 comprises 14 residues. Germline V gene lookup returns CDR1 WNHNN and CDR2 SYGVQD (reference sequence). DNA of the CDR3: TGCGCCAGCAGTGAGACCAGGAACACCGGGGAGCTGTTTTTT. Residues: CASSETRNTGELFF.

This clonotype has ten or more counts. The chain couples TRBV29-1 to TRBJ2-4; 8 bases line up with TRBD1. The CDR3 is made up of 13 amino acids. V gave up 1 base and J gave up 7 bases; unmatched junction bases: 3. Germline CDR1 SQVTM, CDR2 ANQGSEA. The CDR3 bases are TGCAGCGTTGAAGGCCAGGGGGCGAACATTCAGTACTTC. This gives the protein CSVEGQGANIQYF.

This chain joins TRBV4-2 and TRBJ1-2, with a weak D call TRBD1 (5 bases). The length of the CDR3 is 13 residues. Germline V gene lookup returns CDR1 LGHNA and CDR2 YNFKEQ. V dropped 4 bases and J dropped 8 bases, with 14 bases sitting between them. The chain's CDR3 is CASSPWQGEGYTF. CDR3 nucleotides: TGTGCCAGCAGCCCCTGGCAGGGAGAGGGCTACACCTTC.

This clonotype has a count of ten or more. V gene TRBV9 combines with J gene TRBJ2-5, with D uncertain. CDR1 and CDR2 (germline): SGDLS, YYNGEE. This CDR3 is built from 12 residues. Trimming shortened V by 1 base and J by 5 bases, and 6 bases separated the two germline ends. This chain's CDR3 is CASSVNEETQYF. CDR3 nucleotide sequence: TGTGCCAGCAGCGTAAATGAGGAGACCCAGTACTTC.

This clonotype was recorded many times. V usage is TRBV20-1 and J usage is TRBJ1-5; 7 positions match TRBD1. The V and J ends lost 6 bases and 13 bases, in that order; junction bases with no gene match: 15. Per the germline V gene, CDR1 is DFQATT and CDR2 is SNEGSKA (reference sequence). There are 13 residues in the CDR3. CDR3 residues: CSALNYRQGRQHF. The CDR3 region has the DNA TGCAGTGCCCTCAACTACCGACAGGGTAGGCAGCATTTT.

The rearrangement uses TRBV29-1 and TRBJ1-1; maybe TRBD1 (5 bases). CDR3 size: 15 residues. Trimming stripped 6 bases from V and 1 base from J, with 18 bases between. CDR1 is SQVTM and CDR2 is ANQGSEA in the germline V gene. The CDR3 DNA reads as TGCAGCGTCTTAGCGTGGGGACGCCGGAACACTGAAGCTTTCTTT. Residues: CSVLAWGRRNTEAFF.

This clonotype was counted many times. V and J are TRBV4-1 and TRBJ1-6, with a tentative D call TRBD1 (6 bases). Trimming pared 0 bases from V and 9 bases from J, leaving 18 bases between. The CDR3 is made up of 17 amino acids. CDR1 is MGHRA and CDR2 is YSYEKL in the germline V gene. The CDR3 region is CASSQDPGANVGSPLHF. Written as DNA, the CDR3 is TGCGCCAGCAGCCAAGACCCGGGGGCGAATGTAGGTTCACCCCTCCACTTT.

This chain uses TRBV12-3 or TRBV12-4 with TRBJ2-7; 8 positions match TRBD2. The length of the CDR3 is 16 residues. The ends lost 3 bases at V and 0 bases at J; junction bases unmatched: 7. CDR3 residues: CASSFLAGGLSYEQYF. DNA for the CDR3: TGTGCCAGCAGTTTCCTCGCGGGAGGACTCTCCTACGAGCAGTACTTC.